The rows below give T cell receptor beta chains drawn from one sample of a study of blood T cell repertoires in COVID-19. Sequencing was performed with immunoSEQ multiplex PCR; in TCRdb, only in-frame clones are kept and a portion is missing. The data show around 270,000 clones, around 87% seen once. Sequencing was performed on peripheral blood. Receptors were obtained from a woman in her 50s with acute or convalescent COVID-19. Each CDR3 is given with its conserved first and last residue. The D gene is left open where the match is weak. Clone size appears in some rows only: once, few, many, or a class for an expanded clone.

clone_size j_call v_call d_call cdr3_nt cdr3_aa
few TRBJ1-4 TRBV19 NA TGTGCCAGTAGTCGGCAGGGAAGAGCTAATGAAAAACTGTTTTTT CASSRQGRANEKLFF
NA TRBJ2-7 TRBV3-1/TRBV3-2 NA TGTGCCAGCAGCCTTGCCTTCGGAGGACCGTACGAGCAGTACTTC CASSLAFGGPYEQYF
NA TRBJ2-5 TRBV27 NA TGTGCCAGCAGTTTCTGGGCCCAAGAGACCCAGTACTTC CASSFWAQETQYF
NA TRBJ2-3 TRBV18 NA TGTGCCAGCTCACCACTTAGTAGCACGGCGGATACGCAGTATTTT CASSPLSSTADTQYF
NA TRBJ1-6 TRBV9 NA TGTGCCAGCAGCTCAGAACATTATAATTCACCCCTCCACTTT CASSSEHYNSPLHF
NA TRBJ2-5 TRBV19 TRBD1 TGTGCCAGTAGTCCGTGGACAGGTTCGGGGGAGACCCAGTACTTC CASSPWTGSGETQYF
few TRBJ1-4 TRBV12-3/TRBV12-4 NA TGTGCCAGCAGAAGACCGGGAAATGAAAAACTGTTTTTT CASRRPGNEKLFF
NA TRBJ2-7 TRBV7-2 NA NA CASSFGPGGSYEQYF
NA TRBJ2-2 TRBV28 NA TGTGCCAGCAGTTTATTTTCGGGAGTGGGGGCCGGGGAGCTGTTTTTT CASSLFSGVGAGELFF
NA TRBJ1-5 TRBV6-5 TRBD1 TGTGCCAGCGTCGGGACAGGGTGGAATCAGCCCCAGCATTTT CASVGTGWNQPQHF